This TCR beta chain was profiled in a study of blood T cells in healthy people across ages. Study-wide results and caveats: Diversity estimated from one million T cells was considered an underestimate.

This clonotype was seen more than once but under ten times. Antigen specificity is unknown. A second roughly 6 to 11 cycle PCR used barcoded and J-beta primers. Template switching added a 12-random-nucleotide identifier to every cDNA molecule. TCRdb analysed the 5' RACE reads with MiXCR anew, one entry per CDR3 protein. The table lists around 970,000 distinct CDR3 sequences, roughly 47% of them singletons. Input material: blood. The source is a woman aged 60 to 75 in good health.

The CDR3 bases are TGTGCCAGCAGCTTAGATGGACCCGAGCAGTACTTC. Its protein product is CASSLDGPEQYF. The chain carries TRBV11-2 and TRBJ2-7; the D is unclear. Germline CDR1 reads SGHAT; CDR2 reads FQNNGV. This CDR3 region has 12 residues. Trimming stripped 0 bases from V and 6 bases from J, with 6 bases between.